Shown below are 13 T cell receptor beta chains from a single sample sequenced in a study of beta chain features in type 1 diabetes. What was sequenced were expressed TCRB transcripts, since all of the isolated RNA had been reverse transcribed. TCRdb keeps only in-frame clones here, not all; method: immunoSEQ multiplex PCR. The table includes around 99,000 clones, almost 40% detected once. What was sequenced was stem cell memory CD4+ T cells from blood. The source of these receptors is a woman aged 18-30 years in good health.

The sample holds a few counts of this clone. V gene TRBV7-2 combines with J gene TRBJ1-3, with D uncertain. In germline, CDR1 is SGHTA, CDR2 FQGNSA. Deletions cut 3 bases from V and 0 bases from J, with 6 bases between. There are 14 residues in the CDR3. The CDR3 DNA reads TGTGCCAGCAGCTTGGGGAGCTCTGGAAACACCATATATTTT. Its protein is CASSLGSSGNTIYF.

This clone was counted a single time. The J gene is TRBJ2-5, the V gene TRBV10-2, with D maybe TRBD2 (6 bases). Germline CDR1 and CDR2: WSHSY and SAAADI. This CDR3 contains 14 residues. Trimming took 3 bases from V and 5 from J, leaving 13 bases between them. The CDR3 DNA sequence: TGCGCCAGCAGTGATGGTTTGGAGGGTGAGACCCAGTACTTC. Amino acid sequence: CASSDGLEGETQYF.

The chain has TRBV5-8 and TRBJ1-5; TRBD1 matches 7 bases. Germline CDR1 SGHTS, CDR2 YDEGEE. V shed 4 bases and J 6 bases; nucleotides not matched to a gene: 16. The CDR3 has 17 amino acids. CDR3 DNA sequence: TGTGCCAGCAGCGGTAATAGACAGGGCAGATTCGGTCAGCCCCAGCATTTT. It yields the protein CASSGNRQGRFGQPQHF.

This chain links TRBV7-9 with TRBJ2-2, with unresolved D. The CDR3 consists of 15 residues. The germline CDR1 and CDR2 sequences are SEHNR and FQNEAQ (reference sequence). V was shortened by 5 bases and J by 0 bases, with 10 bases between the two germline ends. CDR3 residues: CASSPTESNTGELFF. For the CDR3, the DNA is TGTGCCAGCAGCCCTACAGAGTCGAACACCGGGGAGCTGTTTTTT.

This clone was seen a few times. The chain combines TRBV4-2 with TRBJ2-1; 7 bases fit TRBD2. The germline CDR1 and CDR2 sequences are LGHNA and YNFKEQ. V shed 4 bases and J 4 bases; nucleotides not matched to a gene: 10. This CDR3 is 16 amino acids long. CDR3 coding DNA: TGTGCCAGCAGCCTAGAGGTCGCTAGCGGATACAATGAGCAGTTCTTC. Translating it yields CASSLEVASGYNEQFF.

CDR3 sequence reads: CSTSGYNNEQFF. The CDR3 bases are TGTTCGACTAGCGGTTATAACAATGAGCAGTTCTTC. The chain is built from TRBV4-2 and TRBJ2-1; 9 bases are a match to TRBD2. Germline V gene data show CDR1 as LGHNA and CDR2 as YNFKEQ. The CDR3 length is 12 residues.

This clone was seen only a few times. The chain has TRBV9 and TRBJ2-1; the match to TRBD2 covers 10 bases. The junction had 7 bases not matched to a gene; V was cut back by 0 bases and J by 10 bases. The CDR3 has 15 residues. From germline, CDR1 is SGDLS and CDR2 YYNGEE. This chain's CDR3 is CASSVEREGLKEQFF. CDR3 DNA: TGTGCCAGCAGCGTAGAGCGGGAGGGATTAAAAGAGCAGTTCTTC.

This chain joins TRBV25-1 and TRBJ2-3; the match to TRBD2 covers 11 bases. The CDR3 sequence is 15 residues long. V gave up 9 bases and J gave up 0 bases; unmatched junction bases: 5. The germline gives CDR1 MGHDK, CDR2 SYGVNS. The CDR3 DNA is TGTGCCAGTGCTAGCGGGAGGACTAGCACAGATACGCAGTATTTT. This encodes CASASGRTSTDTQYF.

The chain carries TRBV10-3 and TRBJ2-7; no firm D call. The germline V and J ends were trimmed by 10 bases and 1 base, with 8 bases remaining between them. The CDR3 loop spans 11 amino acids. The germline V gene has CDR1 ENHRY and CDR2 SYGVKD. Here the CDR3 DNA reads TGTGCCACTCGACAATCCTACGAGCAGTACTTC. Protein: CATRQSYEQYF.

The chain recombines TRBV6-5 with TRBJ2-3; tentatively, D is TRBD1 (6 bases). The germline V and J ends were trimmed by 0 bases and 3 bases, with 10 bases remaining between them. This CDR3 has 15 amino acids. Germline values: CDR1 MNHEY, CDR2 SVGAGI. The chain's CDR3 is CASSYSRQATDTQYF. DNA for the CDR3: TGTGCCAGCAGTTACTCGAGACAGGCGACAGATACGCAGTATTTT.

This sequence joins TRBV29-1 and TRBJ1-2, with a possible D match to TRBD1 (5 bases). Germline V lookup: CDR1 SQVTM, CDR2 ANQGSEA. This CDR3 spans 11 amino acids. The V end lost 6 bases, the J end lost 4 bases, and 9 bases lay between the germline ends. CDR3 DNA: TGCAGCGTCGGCAGGGCCTATGGCTACACCTTC. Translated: CSVGRAYGYTF.

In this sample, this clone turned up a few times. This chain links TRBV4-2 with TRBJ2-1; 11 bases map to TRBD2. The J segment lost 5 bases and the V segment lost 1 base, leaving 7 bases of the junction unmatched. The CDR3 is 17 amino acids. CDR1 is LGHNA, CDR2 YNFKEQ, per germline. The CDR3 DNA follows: TGTGCCAGCAGCCAAGGCCTGGGGACTAGCGGTAACAATGAGCAGTTCTTC. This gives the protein CASSQGLGTSGNNEQFF.

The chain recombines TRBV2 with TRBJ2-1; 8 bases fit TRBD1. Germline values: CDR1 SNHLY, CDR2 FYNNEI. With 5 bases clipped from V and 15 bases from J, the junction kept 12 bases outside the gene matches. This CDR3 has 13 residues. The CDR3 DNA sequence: TGTGCCAGCAGTTTCGGGACAGGAAGGGTTGGGTTCTTC. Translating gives CASSFGTGRVGFF.